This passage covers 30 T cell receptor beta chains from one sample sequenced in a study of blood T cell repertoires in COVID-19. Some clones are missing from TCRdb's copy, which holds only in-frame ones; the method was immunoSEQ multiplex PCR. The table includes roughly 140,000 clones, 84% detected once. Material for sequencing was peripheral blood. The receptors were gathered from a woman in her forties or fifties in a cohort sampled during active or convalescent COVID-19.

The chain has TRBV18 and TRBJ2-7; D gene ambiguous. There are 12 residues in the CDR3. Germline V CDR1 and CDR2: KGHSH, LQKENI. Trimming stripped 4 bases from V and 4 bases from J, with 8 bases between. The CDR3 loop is CASSQTVYEQYF. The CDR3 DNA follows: TGTGCCAGCTCACAGACTGTATACGAGCAGTACTTC.

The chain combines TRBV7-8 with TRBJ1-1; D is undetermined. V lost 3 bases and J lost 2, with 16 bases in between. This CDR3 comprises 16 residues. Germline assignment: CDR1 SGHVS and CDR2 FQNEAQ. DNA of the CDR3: TGTGCCAGCAGCTTGGGAGGGCTGACCTCAAACACTGAAGCTTTCTTT. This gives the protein CASSLGGLTSNTEAFF.

CDR3 sequence: CASSVTGGSNQPQHF. Here the CDR3 DNA reads TGTGCCAGCAGTGTGACAGGGGGATCCAATCAGCCCCAGCATTTT. The chain recombines TRBV2 with TRBJ1-5; 9 nucleotides match TRBD1. The germline V gene has CDR1 SNHLY and CDR2 FYNNEI. V was clipped by 4 bases and J by 3 bases; unmatched bases: 4. The CDR3 is 15 residues long.

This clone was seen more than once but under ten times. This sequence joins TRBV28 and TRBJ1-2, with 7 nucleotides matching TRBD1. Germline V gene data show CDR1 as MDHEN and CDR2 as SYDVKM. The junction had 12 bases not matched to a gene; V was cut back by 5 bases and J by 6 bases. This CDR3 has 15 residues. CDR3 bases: TGTGCCAGCAGTCTGGGGACAGCTTCCTCCAATGGCTACACCTTC. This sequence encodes CASSLGTASSNGYTF.

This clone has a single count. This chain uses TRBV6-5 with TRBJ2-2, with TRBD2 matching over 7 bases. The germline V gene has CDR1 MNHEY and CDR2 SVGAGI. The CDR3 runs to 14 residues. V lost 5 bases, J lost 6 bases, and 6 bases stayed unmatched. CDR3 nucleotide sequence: TGTGCCAGCAGTCCGGGCCGGGAGGCCGGGGAGCTGTTTTTT. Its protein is CASSPGREAGELFF.

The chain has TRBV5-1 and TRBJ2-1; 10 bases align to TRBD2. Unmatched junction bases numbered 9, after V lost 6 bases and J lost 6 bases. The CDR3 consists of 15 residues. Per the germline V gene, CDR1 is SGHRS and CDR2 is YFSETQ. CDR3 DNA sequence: TGCGCCAGCACCTCCGAAGCGGGGGGGTCCAATGAGCAGTTCTTC. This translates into CASTSEAGGSNEQFF.

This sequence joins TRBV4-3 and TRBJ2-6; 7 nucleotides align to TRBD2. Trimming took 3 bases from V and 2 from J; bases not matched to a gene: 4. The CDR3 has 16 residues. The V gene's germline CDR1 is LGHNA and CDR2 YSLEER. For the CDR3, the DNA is TGCGCCAGCAGCCAGGGGGAGGGCGCTGGGGCCAACGTCCTGACTTTC. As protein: CASSQGEGAGANVLTF.

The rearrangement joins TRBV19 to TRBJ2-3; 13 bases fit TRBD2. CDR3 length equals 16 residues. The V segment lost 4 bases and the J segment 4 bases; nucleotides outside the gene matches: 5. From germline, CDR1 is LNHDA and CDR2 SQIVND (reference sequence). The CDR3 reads CASSKIGLAGADTQYF. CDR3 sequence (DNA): TGTGCCAGTAGTAAAATAGGACTAGCGGGGGCAGATACGCAGTATTTT.

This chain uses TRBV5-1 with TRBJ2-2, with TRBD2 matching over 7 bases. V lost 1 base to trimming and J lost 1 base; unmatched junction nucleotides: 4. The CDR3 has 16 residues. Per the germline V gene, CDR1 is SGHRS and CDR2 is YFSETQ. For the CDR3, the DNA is TGCGCCAGCAGCTTGAACAGCGGGATGAACACCGGGGAGCTGTTTTTT. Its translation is CASSLNSGMNTGELFF.

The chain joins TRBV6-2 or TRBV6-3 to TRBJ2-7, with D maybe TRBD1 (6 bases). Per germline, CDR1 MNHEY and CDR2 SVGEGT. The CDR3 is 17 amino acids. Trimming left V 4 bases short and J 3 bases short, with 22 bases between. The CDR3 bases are TGTGCCAGCAGTTCCTTGGGTTCCCAGGGGTCAGACTACGAGCAGTACTTC. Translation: CASSSLGSQGSDYEQYF.

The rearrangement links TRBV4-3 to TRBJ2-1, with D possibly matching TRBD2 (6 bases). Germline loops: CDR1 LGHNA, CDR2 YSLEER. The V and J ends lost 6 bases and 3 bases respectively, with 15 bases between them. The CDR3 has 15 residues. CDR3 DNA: TGCGCCAGCAGGTTCGGGACTGGGGACTACAATGAGCAGTTCTTC. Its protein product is CASRFGTGDYNEQFF.

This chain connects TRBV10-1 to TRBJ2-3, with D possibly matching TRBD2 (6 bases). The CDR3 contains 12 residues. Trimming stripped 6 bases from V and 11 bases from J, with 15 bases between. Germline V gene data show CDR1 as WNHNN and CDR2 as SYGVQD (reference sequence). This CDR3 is CASRPDGGRQYF. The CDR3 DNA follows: TGCGCCAGCAGACCTGACGGGGGTAGGCAGTATTTT.

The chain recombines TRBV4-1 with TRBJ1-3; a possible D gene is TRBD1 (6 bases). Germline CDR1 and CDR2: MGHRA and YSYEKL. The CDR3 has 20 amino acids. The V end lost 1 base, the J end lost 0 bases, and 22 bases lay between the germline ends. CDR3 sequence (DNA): TGCGCCAGCAGCCAAGGCCGGGGGGGGCCCAACCTTCTCTCTGGAAACACCATATATTTT. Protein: CASSQGRGGPNLLSGNTIYF.

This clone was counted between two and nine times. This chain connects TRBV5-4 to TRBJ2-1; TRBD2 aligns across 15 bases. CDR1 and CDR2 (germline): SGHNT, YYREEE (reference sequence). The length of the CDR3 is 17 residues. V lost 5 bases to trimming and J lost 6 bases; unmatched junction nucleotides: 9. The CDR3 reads CASRAGLAGGHGNEQFF. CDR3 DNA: TGTGCCAGCAGGGCCGGACTAGCGGGGGGGCATGGCAATGAGCAGTTCTTC. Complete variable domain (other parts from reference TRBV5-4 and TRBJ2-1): ETGVTQSPTHLIKTRGQQVTLRCSSQSGHNTVSWYQQALGQGPQFIFQYYREEENGRGNFPPRFSGLQFPNYSSELNVNALELDDSALYLCASRAGLAGGHGNEQFFGPGTRLTVL.

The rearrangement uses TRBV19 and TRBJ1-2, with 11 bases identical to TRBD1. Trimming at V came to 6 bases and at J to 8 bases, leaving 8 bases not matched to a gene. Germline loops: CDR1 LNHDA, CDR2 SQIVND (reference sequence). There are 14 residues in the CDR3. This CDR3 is CASRYGQGANGYTF. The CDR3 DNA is TGTGCCAGTAGATATGGACAGGGGGCAAACGGCTACACCTTC.

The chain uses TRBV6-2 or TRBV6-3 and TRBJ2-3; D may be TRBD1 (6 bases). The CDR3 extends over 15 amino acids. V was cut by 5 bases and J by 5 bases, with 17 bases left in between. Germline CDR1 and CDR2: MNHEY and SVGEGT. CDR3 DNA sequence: TGTGCCAGCAGTACCTCCTGGGGGCTTGGAGATACGCAGTATTTT. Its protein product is CASSTSWGLGDTQYF.

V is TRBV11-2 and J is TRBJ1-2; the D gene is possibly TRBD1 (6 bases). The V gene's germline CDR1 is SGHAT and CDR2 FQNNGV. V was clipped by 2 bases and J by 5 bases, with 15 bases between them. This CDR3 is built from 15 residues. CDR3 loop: CASSLWQGQGYGYTF. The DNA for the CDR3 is TGTGCCAGCAGCTTATGGCAGGGGCAGGGGTATGGCTACACCTTC.

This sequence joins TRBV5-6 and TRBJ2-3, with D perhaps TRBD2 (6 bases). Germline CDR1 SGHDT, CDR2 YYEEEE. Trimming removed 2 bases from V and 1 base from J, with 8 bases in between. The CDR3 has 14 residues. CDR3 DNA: TGTGCCAGCAGCTTTGAGCGGGGCACAGATACGCAGTATTTT. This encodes CASSFERGTDTQYF.

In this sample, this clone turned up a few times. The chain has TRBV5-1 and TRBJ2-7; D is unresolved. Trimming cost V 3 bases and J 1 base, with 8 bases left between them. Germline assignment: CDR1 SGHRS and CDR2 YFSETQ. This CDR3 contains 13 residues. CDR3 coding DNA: TGCGCCAGCAGCTCCACCGGTTCCTACGAGCAGTACTTC. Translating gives CASSSTGSYEQYF.

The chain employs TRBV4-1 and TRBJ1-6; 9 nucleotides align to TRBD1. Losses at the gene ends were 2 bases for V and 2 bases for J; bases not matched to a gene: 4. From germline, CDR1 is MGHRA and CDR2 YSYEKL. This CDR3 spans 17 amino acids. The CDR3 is CASSQPGQGPYNSPLHF. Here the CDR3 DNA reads TGCGCCAGCAGCCAACCGGGACAGGGTCCCTATAATTCACCCCTCCACTTT.

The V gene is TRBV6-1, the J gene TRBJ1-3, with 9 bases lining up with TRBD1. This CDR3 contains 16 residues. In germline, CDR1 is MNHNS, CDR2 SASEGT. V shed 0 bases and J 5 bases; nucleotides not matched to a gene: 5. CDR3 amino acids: CASSEAGQGVRNTIYF. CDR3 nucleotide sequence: TGTGCCAGCAGTGAAGCGGGACAGGGTGTAAGAAACACCATATATTTT.

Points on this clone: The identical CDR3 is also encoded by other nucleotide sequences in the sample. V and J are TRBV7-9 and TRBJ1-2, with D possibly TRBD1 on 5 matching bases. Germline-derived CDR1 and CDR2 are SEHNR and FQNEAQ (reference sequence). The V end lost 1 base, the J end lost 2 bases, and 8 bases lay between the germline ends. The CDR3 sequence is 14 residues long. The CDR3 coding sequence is TGTGCCAGCAGCTTAGTCACAGGAAACTATGGCTACACCTTC. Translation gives CASSLVTGNYGYTF.

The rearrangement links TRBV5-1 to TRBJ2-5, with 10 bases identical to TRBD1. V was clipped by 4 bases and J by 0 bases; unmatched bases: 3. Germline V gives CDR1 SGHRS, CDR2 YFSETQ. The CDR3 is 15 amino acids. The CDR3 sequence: CASSTGQGYQETQYF. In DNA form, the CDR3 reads TGCGCCAGCAGCACGGGACAGGGGTACCAAGAGACCCAGTACTTC.

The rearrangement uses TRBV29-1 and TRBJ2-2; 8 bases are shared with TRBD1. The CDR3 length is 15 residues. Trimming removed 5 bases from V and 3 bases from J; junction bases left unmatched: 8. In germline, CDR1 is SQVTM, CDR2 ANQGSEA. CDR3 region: CSVRTGGRDTGELFF. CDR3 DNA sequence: TGCAGCGTTAGAACAGGGGGACGGGACACCGGGGAGCTGTTTTTT.

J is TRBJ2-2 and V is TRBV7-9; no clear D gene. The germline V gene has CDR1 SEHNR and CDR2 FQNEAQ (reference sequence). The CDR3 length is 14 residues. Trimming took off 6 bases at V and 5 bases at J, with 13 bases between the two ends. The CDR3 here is CASRPSLGTGELFF. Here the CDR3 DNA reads TGTGCCAGCAGGCCCTCCCTCGGGACCGGGGAGCTGTTTTTT.

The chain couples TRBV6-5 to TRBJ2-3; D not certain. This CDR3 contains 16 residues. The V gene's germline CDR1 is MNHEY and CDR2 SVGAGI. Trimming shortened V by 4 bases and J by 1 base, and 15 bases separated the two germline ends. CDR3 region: CASSFQGGEGTDTQYF. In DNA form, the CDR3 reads TGTGCCAGCAGTTTCCAAGGTGGTGAGGGCACAGATACGCAGTATTTT.

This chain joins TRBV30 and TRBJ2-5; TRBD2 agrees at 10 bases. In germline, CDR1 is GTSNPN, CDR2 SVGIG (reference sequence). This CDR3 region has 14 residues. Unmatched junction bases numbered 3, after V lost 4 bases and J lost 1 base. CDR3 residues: CAWTSGGAQETQYF. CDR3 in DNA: TGTGCCTGGACAAGCGGGGGGGCCCAAGAGACCCAGTACTTC. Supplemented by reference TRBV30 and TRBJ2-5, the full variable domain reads SQTIHQWPATLVQPVGSPLSLECTVEGTSNPNLYWYRQAAGRGLQLLFYSVGIGQISSEVPQNLSASRPQDRQFILSSKKLLLSDSGFYLCAWTSGGAQETQYFGPGTRLLVL.

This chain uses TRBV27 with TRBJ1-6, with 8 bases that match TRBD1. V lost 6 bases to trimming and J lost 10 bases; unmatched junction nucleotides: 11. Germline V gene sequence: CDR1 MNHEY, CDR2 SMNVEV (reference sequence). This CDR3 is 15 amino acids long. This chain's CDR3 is CASRGWGQDLSPLHF. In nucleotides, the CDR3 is TGTGCCAGCAGGGGTTGGGGACAGGATTTGTCACCCCTCCACTTT.

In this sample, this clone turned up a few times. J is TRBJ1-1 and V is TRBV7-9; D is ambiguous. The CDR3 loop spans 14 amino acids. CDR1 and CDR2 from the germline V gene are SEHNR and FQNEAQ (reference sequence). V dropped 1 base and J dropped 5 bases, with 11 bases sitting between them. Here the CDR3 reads CASSLGLSGTEAFF. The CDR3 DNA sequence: TGTGCCAGCAGCTTAGGGTTATCGGGGACTGAAGCTTTCTTT.

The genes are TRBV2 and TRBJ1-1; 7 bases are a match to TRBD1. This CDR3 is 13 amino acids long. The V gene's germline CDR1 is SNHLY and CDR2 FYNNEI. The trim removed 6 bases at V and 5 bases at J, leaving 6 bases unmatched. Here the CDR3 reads CASSPRGWTEAFF. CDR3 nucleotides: TGTGCCAGCAGCCCCAGGGGGTGGACTGAAGCTTTCTTT.